The sample holds a few counts of the clone carrying this T cell receptor beta chain. Its antigen remains unidentified. This specimen belongs to a study of T cells in Graves' hyperthyroidism and ophthalmopathy. Across the whole study: Peripheral blood was drawn at first diagnosis, prior to all treatment. Study-level findings and limits: Ophthalmopathy, as predicted by the model, came a median about seven months after the prediction. Most clonotypes expanded in thyroid above 0.001 were likewise present in blood.

From RNA transcripts, TCR beta CDR3 regions were amplified. Carried out on the TCR CDR3, a first-round RT-PCR used the HTBI primer set. TCRdb passed the multiplex PCR reads through MiXCR, listing each CDR3 protein once. The sample comprises around 600,000 distinct CDR3 sequences, more than 15% of which are singletons, and around 3.5% rests with the top ten. Trimming left V 1 base short and J 4 bases short, with 9 bases between. Germline loops: CDR1 SGHDT, CDR2 YYEEEE. The CDR3 spans 15 residues. The receptor was isolated from a woman between 35 and 50 years old with Graves' ophthalmopathy. The rearrangement joins TRBV5-6 to TRBJ2-6, with D perhaps TRBD1 or TRBD2 (5 bases each). Sequencing input: blood. DNA for the CDR3: TGTGCCAGCAGCTTGCTCGGGGACGGGGCCAACGTCCTGACTTTC. Translating it yields CASSLLGDGANVLTF. The full variable domain, completed using reference TRBV5-6 and TRBJ2-6, is DAGVTQSPTHLIKTRGQQVTLRCSPKSGHDTVSWYQQALGQGPQFIFQYYEEEERQRGNFPDRFSGHQFPNYSSELNVNALLLGDSALYLCASSLLGDGANVLTFGAGSRLTVL.